The sequence of this T cell receptor (beta chain) was determined in a study of blood T cell repertoires in COVID-19. Study overall: Acute and convalescent COVID-19 samples came from the United States, Italy and Spain. Nucleic acid was either cDNA or gDNA, and it came from T cells, B-cell-depleted T cells, or PBMCs.

Trimming stripped 2 bases from V and 3 bases from J, with 4 bases between. The CDR3 contains 12 residues. CDR1 LGHDT and CDR2 YNNKEL come from the germline V gene (reference sequence). In the original processing: For nucleated cells, counts were estimated from reference gene primer amplification. Produced via immunoSEQ multiplex PCR; TCRdb's table is partial and in-frame only. The V and J calls and the clone size are those of that table, but D and trimming were determined from the DNA. The sample comprises fewer than 350,000 clones, 81% of which are singletons, and 2.5% to 3% rests with the top ten. This clone was counted only a few times.

V gene TRBV3-1 (or the pseudogene TRBV3-2) combines with J gene TRBJ1-2, with D hard to call. The sample was peripheral blood. This clonotype originated in a woman aged 55-70 years with active or convalescent COVID-19. CDR3 sequence (DNA): TGTGCCAGCAGCCAATCATACTATGGCTACACCTTC. It is translated as CASSQSYYGYTF.